This T cell receptor beta chain was recorded in a study of shared clonotypes between healthy human individuals. Study in general: Every donor yielded three CD4 naive, three CD4 memory, two CD8 naive and one CD8 memory plate.

Overall study results and limits: In four donors, approximately 5% of naive CD4 clonotypes appeared in common. How much donors shared clonotypes was expected to be affected by sequencing depth.

Generated by immunoSEQ multiplex PCR, the TCRdb table keeps only in-frame clones and is missing some. This table holds about 2.4 million clones, roughly 92% found once. A note on this clone: What it binds is not known.

V lost 4 bases, J lost 0 bases, and 8 bases lay in between. CDR3 size: 14 residues. The germline V gene has CDR1 SGHKS and CDR2 YYEKEE (reference sequence). The source is a man aged 18 to 29 in good health. The sample taken for sequencing was naive CD4+ T cells sorted from blood. Subset defined: CD45RA+ positively selected. The V call is TRBV5-5, the J call TRBJ1-3; D call uncertain. The CDR3 reads CASSKAGSGNTIYF. For the CDR3, the DNA is TGTGCCAGCAGCAAAGCTGGCTCTGGAAACACCATATATTTT.